The 12 T cell receptor beta chains below all came from one sample that was sequenced in a study of beta chain features in type 1 diabetes. The study reverse transcribed the entire isolated RNA, so it sequenced expressed TCRB transcripts. Only in-frame clones appear in the TCRdb table, and some are missing; sequencing was by immunoSEQ multiplex PCR. The sample has about 370,000 clones; roughly 16% are singletons. Sequenced material: naive CD4+ T cells from blood. The receptors here all came from a woman aged 18-29 years in good health.

CDR3: CASSELRDSEQFF. CDR3 in DNA: TGTGCCAGCAGTGAATTAAGGGACAGTGAGCAGTTCTTC. The V gene is TRBV25-1, the J gene TRBJ2-1; TRBD1 agrees at 7 bases. V shed 1 base, J shed 9 bases, and the junction held 3 bases outside the gene matches. The CDR3 covers 13 residues. Germline loops: CDR1 MGHDK, CDR2 SYGVNS. The whole variable domain, remainder taken from reference TRBV25-1 and TRBJ2-1, is EADIYQTPRYLVIGTGKKITLECSQTMGHDKMYWYQQDPGMELHLIHYSYGVNSTEKGDLSSESTVSRIRTEHFPLTLESARPSHTSQYLCASSELRDSEQFFGPGTRLTVL.

This clone was observed a handful of times. This sample includes further DNA sequences coding for the same CDR3. V gene TRBV10-3 combines with J gene TRBJ2-7, with 10 bases fitting TRBD2. Germline trimming cut 3 bases from V and 7 bases from J; bases unmatched to any gene: 6. The CDR3 totals 14 residues. Germline CDR1 ENHRY, CDR2 SYGVKD. The CDR3 here is CAISDQREGHEQYF. The CDR3 nucleotides read TGTGCCATCAGTGACCAGCGGGAGGGCCATGAGCAGTACTTC.

V and J are TRBV14 and TRBJ2-3, with TRBD2 matching 13 bases. J lost 5 bases, V lost 4 bases, and 15 bases had no gene match. This CDR3 comprises 19 residues. Germline V gene sequence: CDR1 SGHDN, CDR2 FVKESK. The CDR3 loop is CASSLPYRTSGSSGDTQYF. The CDR3 coding sequence is TGTGCCAGCAGCCTACCATATCGGACTAGCGGGAGTTCGGGAGATACGCAGTATTTT.

The chain recombines TRBV5-1 with TRBJ1-1; 10 nucleotides match TRBD1. V trimming: 4 bases; J trimming: 7 bases; junction bases outside the gene matches: 10. The germline gives CDR1 SGHRS, CDR2 YFSETQ. The CDR3 extends over 15 amino acids. The DNA of the CDR3 is TGCGCCAGCAGCGTGGGGGCCGGGACAGGGGTTGAAGCTTTCTTT. It translates to CASSVGAGTGVEAFF. Combining the CDR3 with reference TRBV5-1 and TRBJ1-1 gives the whole variable domain KAGVTQTPRYLIKTRGQQVTLSCSPISGHRSVSWYQQTPGQGLQFLFEYFSETQRNKGNFPGRFSGRQFSNSRSEMNVSTLELGDSALYLCASSVGAGTGVEAFFGQGTRLTVV.

The chain combines TRBV5-1 with TRBJ2-2; D might be TRBD2 (5 bases). The CDR3 extends over 15 amino acids. Trimming stripped 2 bases from V and 0 bases from J, with 8 bases between. The germline V gene encodes CDR1 SGHRS and CDR2 YFSETQ. In nucleotides, the CDR3 is TGCGCCAGCAGCTTTGAGGGTCCGAACACCGGGGAGCTGTTTTTT. The encoded protein is CASSFEGPNTGELFF.

This clone was observed a handful of times. J is TRBJ2-7 and V is TRBV18; 12 bases agree with TRBD1. The ends lost 3 bases at V and 4 bases at J; junction bases unmatched: 10. Germline CDR1 KGHSH, CDR2 LQKENI. This CDR3 has 17 residues. The CDR3 region is CASSPKIPGQGAYEQYF. CDR3 in DNA: TGTGCCAGCTCACCTAAAATACCGGGACAGGGGGCGTACGAGCAGTACTTC.

This clone was detected only a few times. V and J are TRBV9 and TRBJ1-4, with D maybe TRBD1 (5 bases). Germline assignment: CDR1 SGDLS and CDR2 YYNGEE. The CDR3 contains 15 residues. Trimming left V 3 bases short and J 4 bases short, with 13 bases between. The CDR3 DNA sequence: TGTGCCAGCAGCGAGGGTGTAGGGGATAATGAAAAACTGTTTTTT. Encoded protein: CASSEGVGDNEKLFF.

This chain connects TRBV6-1 to TRBJ2-3; tentatively, D is TRBD2 (6 bases). The CDR3 totals 14 residues. Per germline, CDR1 MNHNS and CDR2 SASEGT. Trimming took off 4 bases at V and 1 base at J, with 9 bases between the two ends. The CDR3 bases are TGTGCCAGCAGTGCCGGGACTGGCACAGATACGCAGTATTTT. As protein: CASSAGTGTDTQYF.

This clone was seen a handful of times. The V and J genes are TRBV28 and TRBJ2-1; D perhaps matches TRBD2 (6 bases). V was shortened by 8 bases and J by 1 base, with 15 bases between the two germline ends. CDR3 length: 15 amino acids. The germline V gene encodes CDR1 MDHEN and CDR2 SYDVKM. Here the CDR3 reads CASSMGGGSYNEQFF. As DNA, the CDR3 is TGTGCCAGCTCCATGGGGGGTGGTTCCTACAATGAGCAGTTCTTC.

This clone was detected only a few times. The genes are TRBV5-1 and TRBJ2-7, with D possibly TRBD2 on 6 matching bases. Trimming shortened V by 0 bases and J by 5 bases, and 12 bases separated the two germline ends. The CDR3 consists of 14 residues. The germline CDR1 and CDR2 sequences are SGHRS and YFSETQ. The CDR3 region is CASSLGGGTDEQYF. CDR3 sequence (DNA): TGCGCCAGCAGCTTGGGGGGCGGGACGGACGAGCAGTACTTC.

This clone turned up a few times. The V and J genes are TRBV28 and TRBJ1-2, with a weak D call TRBD1 (5 bases). The CDR3 has 12 amino acids. CDR1 and CDR2 (germline): MDHEN, SYDVKM. Trimming removed 10 bases from V and 7 bases from J, with 16 bases in between. The chain's CDR3 is CANRDSYTGYTF. The CDR3 DNA reads as TGTGCCAACAGAGACAGCTACACTGGCTACACCTTC.

V usage is TRBV30 and J usage is TRBJ1-3; D is ambiguous. The germline V gene encodes CDR1 GTSNPN and CDR2 SVGIG (reference sequence). This CDR3 contains 14 residues. Trimming stripped 2 bases from V and 1 base from J, with 9 bases between. The CDR3: CAWSYGESGNTIYF. In DNA, the CDR3 is TGTGCCTGGAGTTATGGAGAATCTGGAAACACCATATATTTT.